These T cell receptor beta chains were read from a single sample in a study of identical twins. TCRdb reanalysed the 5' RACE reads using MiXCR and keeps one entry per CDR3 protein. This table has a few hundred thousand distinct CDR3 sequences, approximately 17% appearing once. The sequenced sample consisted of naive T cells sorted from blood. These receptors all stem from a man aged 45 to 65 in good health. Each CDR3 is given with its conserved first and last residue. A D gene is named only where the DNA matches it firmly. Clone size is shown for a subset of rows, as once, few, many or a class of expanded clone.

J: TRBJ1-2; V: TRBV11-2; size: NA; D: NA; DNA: TGTGCCAGCAGCTTAGTTGGGGGCTCCTATGGCTACACCTTC; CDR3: CASSLVGGSYGYTF
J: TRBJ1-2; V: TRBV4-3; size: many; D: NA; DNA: TGCGCCAGCAGCCAAGATACCGGCTTTAACTATGGCTACACCTTC; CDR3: CASSQDTGFNYGYTF
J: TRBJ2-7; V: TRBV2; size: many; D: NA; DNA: TGTGCCAGCAGTCAAGGATACGCCGTTCAGCAGTACTTC; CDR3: CASSQGYAVQQYF
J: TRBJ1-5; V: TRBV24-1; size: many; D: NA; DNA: TGTGCCACCAGTGAGGGACCGGGGGTGGGCCAGCCCCAGCATTTT; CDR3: CATSEGPGVGQPQHF
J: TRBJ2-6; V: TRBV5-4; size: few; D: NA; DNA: TGTGCCAGCAGCTCCGGGACTAAAGGGGGATCCAACGTCCTGACTTTC; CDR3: CASSSGTKGGSNVLTF
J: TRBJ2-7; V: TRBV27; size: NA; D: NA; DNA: TGTGCCAGCAGTTTATCGTCGACACTTTACACCTCCGAGCAGTACTTC; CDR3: CASSLSSTLYTSEQYF
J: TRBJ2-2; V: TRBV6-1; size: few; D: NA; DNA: TGTGCCAGCAGTCCCCTCGCACGCGACACCGGGGAGCTGTTTTTT; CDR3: CASSPLARDTGELFF
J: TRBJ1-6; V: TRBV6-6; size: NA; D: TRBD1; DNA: TGTGCCAGCAGCCTTACAGGGGCTCCCCTCCACTTT; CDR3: CASSLTGAPLHF
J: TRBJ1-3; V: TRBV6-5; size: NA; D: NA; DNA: TGTGCCACCCACTCTGGAAACACCATATATTTT; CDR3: CATHSGNTIYF
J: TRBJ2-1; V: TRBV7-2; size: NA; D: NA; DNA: TGTGCCAGCAGCCCCCAAACAAATGAGCAGTTCTTC; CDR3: CASSPQTNEQFF
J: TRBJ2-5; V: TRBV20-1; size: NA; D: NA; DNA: TGCAGTGCTAGAGATTGGGGGTTTACCCAAGAGACCCAGTACTTC; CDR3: CSARDWGFTQETQYF
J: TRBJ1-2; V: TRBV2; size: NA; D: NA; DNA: TGTGCCAGCACTCCGTTTCAGGCGCGTAACTATGGCTACACCTTC; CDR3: CASTPFQARNYGYTF
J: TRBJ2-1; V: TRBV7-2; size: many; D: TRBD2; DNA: TGTGCCAGCAGCCCGAGACTAGCGGTGGCCTACAATGAGCAGTTCTTC; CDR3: CASSPRLAVAYNEQFF
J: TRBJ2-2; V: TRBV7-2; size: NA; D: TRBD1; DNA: TGTGCCAGCAGCTTAGTGTACAGGGGAACCGGGGAGCTGTTTTTT; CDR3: CASSLVYRGTGELFF
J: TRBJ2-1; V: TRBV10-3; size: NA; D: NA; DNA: TGTGCCATCAGTGAGTCCGGAGGGGGGGCCCTCAATGAGCAGTTCTTC; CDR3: CAISESGGGALNEQFF
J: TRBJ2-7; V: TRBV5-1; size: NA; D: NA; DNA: TGCGCCAGCAGCTTGGGAATAAACGAGCAGTACTTC; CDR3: CASSLGINEQYF
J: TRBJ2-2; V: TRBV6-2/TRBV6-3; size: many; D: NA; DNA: TGTGCCAGCAATAAGGAATTATACACCGGGGAGCTGTTTTTT; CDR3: CASNKELYTGELFF
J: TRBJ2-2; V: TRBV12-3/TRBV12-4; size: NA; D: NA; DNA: TGTGCCAGCAGTTTAAATGGGGGGCTGTATAACGGGGAGCTGTTTTTT; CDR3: CASSLNGGLYNGELFF
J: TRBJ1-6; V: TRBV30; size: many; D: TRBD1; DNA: TGTGCCTCCGACAGGGAGGATTCACCCCTCCACTTT; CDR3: CASDREDSPLHF
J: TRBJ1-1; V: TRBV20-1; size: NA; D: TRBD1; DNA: TGCAGTGCTAGAGAACCCGGGACAGGGTACACTGAAGCTTTCTTT; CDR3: CSAREPGTGYTEAFF
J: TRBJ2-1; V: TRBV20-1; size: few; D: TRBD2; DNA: TGCAGTGCTAGAGATGCCCGGGAGGGAGACAATGAGCAGTTCTTC; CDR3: CSARDAREGDNEQFF
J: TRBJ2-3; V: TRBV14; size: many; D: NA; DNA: TGTGCCAGCAGCCAAGCGACAGGGAGGGCTACGCAGTATTTT; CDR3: CASSQATGRATQYF
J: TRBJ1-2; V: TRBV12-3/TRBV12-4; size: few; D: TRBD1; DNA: TGTGCCAGCATCGGGACAGGGGGCGCCTATGGCTACACCTTC; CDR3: CASIGTGGAYGYTF
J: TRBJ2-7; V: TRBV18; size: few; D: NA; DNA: TGTGCCAGCTCACCTCGTCCAGGGGTGTTCTCCGAGCAGTACTTC; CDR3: CASSPRPGVFSEQYF
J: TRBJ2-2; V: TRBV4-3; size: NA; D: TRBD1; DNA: TGCGCCAGCAGCCAGCCTGGACAGGGGAGTACCGGGGAGCTGTTTTTT; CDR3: CASSQPGQGSTGELFF
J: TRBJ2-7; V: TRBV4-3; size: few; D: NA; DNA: TGCGCCAGCAGCCAAGATCATGTGGGATCACGGGTATGGTACTTC; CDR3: CASSQDHVGSRVWYF
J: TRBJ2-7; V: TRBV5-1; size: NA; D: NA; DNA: TGCGCCAGCAGCTCAGGACGGCCACTCTACGAGCAGTACTTC; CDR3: CASSSGRPLYEQYF
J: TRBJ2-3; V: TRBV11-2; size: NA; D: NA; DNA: TGTGCCAGCAGCTTTCGGTTACGCACAGATACGCAGTATTTT; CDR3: CASSFRLRTDTQYF
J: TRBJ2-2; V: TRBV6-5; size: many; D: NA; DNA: TGTGCCAGCAGTTACTCGTGGTTAGGGGGGGAGCTGTTTTTT; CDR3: CASSYSWLGGELFF
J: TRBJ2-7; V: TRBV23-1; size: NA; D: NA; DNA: TGCACGAAACAGGGAACCCTTTCCTACGAGCAGTACTTC; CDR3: CTKQGTLSYEQYF
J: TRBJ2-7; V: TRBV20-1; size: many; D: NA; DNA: TGCAGTGCTGGAGCTAGGGTGCAGCGGACCTACGAGCAGTACTTC; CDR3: CSAGARVQRTYEQYF
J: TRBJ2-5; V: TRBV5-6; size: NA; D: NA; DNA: TGTGCCAGCAGCTTGGAGGGCGCTAGCCAAGAGACCCAGTACTTC; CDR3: CASSLEGASQETQYF
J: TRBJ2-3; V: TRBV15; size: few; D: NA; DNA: TGTGCCACCAGCAGAGATTACTTTTCGGGGGCAGATACGCAGTATTTT; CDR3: CATSRDYFSGADTQYF
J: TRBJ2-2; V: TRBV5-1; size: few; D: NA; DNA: TGCGCCAGCAGCTTGGCCCTAGGGACCGGGGAGCTGTTTTTT; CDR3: CASSLALGTGELFF
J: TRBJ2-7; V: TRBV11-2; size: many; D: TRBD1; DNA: TGTGCCAGCAGCGTCTCCGGACAGGGAGGCGAGCAGTACTTC; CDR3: CASSVSGQGGEQYF
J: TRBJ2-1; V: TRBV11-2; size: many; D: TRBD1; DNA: TGTGCCAGCAGCTTAGCTTACAGGGGGTTCCACAATGAGCAGTTCTTC; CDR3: CASSLAYRGFHNEQFF
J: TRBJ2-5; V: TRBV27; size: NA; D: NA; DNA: TGTGCCAGCAGTTTAAAGAGGTACCAAGAGACCCAGTACTTC; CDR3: CASSLKRYQETQYF
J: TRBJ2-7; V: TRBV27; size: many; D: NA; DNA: TGTGCCAGCAGGAAGAATGACGAGCAGTACTTC; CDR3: CASRKNDEQYF
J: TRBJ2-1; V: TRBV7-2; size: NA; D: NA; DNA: TGTGCCAGCAGCAGCGAGTCTGGACTTGCGGGCAATGAGCAGTTCTTC; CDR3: CASSSESGLAGNEQFF
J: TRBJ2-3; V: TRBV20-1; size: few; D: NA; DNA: TGCAGTGCTAGGGCTAACACAGATACGCAGTATTTT; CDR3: CSARANTDTQYF
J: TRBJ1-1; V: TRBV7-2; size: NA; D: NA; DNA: TGTGCCAGCAGCTTATCGGGACCTGAGGCTTTCTTT; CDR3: CASSLSGPEAFF